Presented here are 3 T cell receptor beta chains from one specimen sequenced in a study of graft-versus-host responses after intestinal transplantation. Sequencing was performed with immunoSEQ multiplex PCR; in TCRdb, only in-frame clones are kept and a portion is missing. Of some 150,000 clones in the sample, approximately 91% were seen once. These receptors are not linked to any known antigen. The sample here was unstimulated CD4+ T cells sorted from spleen or lymph node cells, taken before intestinal transplant. These receptors all stem from a human donor who received an intestinal transplant.

V gene TRBV18 combines with J gene TRBJ1-3; possibly TRBD1 for D (5 bases). V lost 2 bases, J lost 2 bases, and 7 bases lay in between. CDR1 and CDR2 from the germline V gene are KGHSH and LQKENI. The CDR3 extends over 14 amino acids. CDR3 sequence: CASSPSGPGNTIYF. The CDR3 nucleotides are TGTGCCAGCTCACCATCAGGGCCTGGAAACACCATATATTTT. The full variable domain, completed using reference TRBV18 and TRBJ1-3, is NAGVMQNPRHLVRRRGQEARLRCSPMKGHSHVYWYRQLPEEGLKFMVYLQKENIIDESGMPKERFSAEFPKEGPSILRIQQVVRGDSAAYFCASSPSGPGNTIYFGEGSWLTVV.

The V gene is TRBV5-1, the J gene TRBJ2-7; tentatively, D is TRBD2 (5 bases). V was cut by 4 bases and J by 3 bases, with 14 bases left in between. The CDR3 runs to 14 residues. Germline V gene lookup returns CDR1 SGHRS and CDR2 YFSETQ. In DNA, the CDR3 is TGCGCCAGCAGCCCACGAGAGGGTTTCTACGAGCAGTACTTC. Protein sequence: CASSPREGFYEQYF.

This clone was counted only a few times. This rearrangement joins TRBV2 to TRBJ2-1; D assignment may be TRBD1 or TRBD2 (6 bases each). The CDR3 is 15 amino acids. Per the germline V gene, CDR1 is SNHLY and CDR2 is FYNNEI. V was pared by 4 bases and J by 6 bases, with 16 bases between. The CDR3 nucleotides read TGTGCCAGCAGTGGAGGGGGGAGAATCTTCAATGAGCAGTTCTTC. Its protein product is CASSGGGRIFNEQFF.